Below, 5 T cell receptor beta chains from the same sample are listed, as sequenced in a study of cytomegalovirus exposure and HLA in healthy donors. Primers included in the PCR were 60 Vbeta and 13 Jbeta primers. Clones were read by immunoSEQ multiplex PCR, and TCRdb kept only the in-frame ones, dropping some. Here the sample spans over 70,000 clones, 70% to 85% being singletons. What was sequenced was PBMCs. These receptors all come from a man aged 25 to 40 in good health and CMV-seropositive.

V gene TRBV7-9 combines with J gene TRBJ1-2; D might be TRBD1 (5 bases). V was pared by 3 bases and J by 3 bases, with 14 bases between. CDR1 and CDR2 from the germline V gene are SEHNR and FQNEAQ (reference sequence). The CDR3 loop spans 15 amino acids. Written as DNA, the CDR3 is TGTGCCAGCAGCTTTGAGCGGGGGATCTACTATGGCTACACCTTC. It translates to CASSFERGIYYGYTF.

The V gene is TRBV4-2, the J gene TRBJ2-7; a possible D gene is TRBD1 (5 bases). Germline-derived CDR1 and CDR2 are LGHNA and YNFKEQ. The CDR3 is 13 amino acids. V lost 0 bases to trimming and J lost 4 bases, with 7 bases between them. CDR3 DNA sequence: TGTGCCAGCAGCCAAGATGACAGATACGAGCAGTACTTC. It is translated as CASSQDDRYEQYF.

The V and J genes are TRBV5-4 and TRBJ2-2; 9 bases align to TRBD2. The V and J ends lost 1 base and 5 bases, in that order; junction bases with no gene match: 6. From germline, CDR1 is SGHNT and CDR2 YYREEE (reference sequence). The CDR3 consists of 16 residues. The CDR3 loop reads CASSLPPLAGTGELFF. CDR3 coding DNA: TGTGCCAGCAGCTTGCCCCCTCTAGCGGGGACCGGGGAGCTGTTTTTT.

This CDR3 is CAVQEGPSYEQYF. In DNA form, the CDR3 reads TGTGCCGTCCAGGAGGGGCCCTCCTACGAGCAGTACTTC. The chain has TRBV6-5 and TRBJ2-7; D may be TRBD2 (6 bases). V was pared by 11 bases and J by 0 bases, with 14 bases between. This CDR3 region has 13 residues. Germline lookup yields CDR1 MNHEY and CDR2 SVGAGI.

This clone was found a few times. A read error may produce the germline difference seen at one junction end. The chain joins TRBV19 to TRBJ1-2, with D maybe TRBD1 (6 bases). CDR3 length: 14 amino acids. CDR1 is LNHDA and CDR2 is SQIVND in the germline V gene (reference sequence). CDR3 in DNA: TGTGCCAGTAGTACCCACAGGGCCAACTATGGCTACCCCTTC. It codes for CASSTHRANYGYPF.